This entry features one T cell receptor (beta chain) sequence. CDR3 length: 14 residues. The V gene's germline CDR1 is SGHDT and CDR2 YYEEEE. The V end lost 4 bases, the J end lost 1 base, and 10 bases lay between the germline ends. Only in-frame clones appear in the TCRdb table, and some are missing; sequencing was by immunoSEQ multiplex PCR. The table has 25,000 to 35,000 clones, just under 80% seen once. This sample was taken from a study of T cells in localized non-small cell lung cancer. This specimen consisted of peripheral blood, obtained before any cancer treatment. The chain combines TRBV5-6 with TRBJ2-3; D is ambiguous. The TCR originated in a male donor at least 60 years old with stage III squamous cell lung carcinoma. The CDR3 bases are TGTGCCAGCAGCATCTCCGATGGCACAGATACGCAGTATTTT. Protein product: CASSISDGTDTQYF.